What follows are 23 T cell receptor beta chains derived from one specimen sequenced in a study of vaccination and CD4 T cells after COVID-19. These receptors lack a known antigen. Oncomine TCR Beta short-read sequencing was applied to DNA from cultured CD4+ T cells. MiXCR, applied by TCRdb to the PCR reads, yields one record per CDR3 protein. The sample holds about 5,600 distinct CDR3 sequences, about 50% seen once. Treatment described: roughly 11-day PBMC culture with coronavirus spike peptide pools or control peptides (ViraFEST assay). The sample comprised CD4+ T cells from blood, cultured in vitro. The receptor source for this set is a human donor who had recovered from COVID-19.

This clonotype rates as medium-sized. V gene TRBV11-3 combines with J gene TRBJ2-3, with unresolved D. Germline CDR1 SGHNT, CDR2 YENEEA. Trimming stripped 1 base from V and 3 bases from J, with 5 bases between. The CDR3 covers 13 residues. The DNA for the CDR3 is TGTGCCAGCAGCTTAGCGGTTACAGATACGCAGTATTTT. This translates into CASSLAVTDTQYF.

The V gene is TRBV28, the J gene TRBJ1-5; D remains unclear. V gave up 2 bases and J gave up 8 bases, with 16 bases separating them. Per the germline V gene, CDR1 is MDHEN and CDR2 is SYDVKM. The CDR3 runs 15 residues. This CDR3 reads CASSLEQLVGEPQHF. The CDR3 DNA is TGTGCCAGCAGTTTAGAGCAGTTGGTGGGTGAGCCCCAGCATTTT.

The chain joins TRBV6-1 to TRBJ2-1, with D maybe TRBD2 (6 bases). The CDR3 runs to 17 residues. Germline assignment: CDR1 MNHNS and CDR2 SASEGT. Trimming left V 3 bases short and J 0 bases short, with 15 bases between. The CDR3 nucleotides are TGTGCCAGCAGTGATCCTTTAGCGGAAAGCTCCTACAATGAGCAGTTCTTC. Translation gives CASSDPLAESSYNEQFF.

This clonotype was counted between two and nine times. CDR3 DNA sequence: TGTGCCAGCAGTTACCTTGGGACAGGGACGTCCTACGAGCAGTACTTC. Protein: CASSYLGTGTSYEQYF. The chain couples TRBV6-2 or TRBV6-3 to TRBJ2-7, with TRBD1 identical over 9 bases. The CDR3 covers 16 residues. V lost 2 bases, J lost 1 base, and 6 bases stayed unmatched. In germline, CDR1 is MNHEY, CDR2 SVGEGT.

The chain couples TRBV5-1 to TRBJ2-3; 10 bases fit TRBD2. The CDR3 runs to 15 residues. Germline V gene data show CDR1 as SGHRS and CDR2 as YFSETQ. V gave up 5 bases and J gave up 5 bases; unmatched junction bases: 8. CDR3 in DNA: TGCGCCAGCAGTTATCTAGCGGGAGCGATAGATACGCAGTATTTT. Its translation: CASSYLAGAIDTQYF.

The chain couples TRBV19 to TRBJ1-5; tentatively, D is TRBD1 (5 bases). Germline V gene lookup returns CDR1 LNHDA and CDR2 SQIVND (reference sequence). V lost 3 bases, J lost 4 bases, and 10 bases lay in between. The CDR3 contains 14 residues. The CDR3 here is CASSIQGGNQPQHF. The CDR3 region has the DNA TGTGCCAGTAGTATTCAGGGAGGTAATCAGCCCCAGCATTTT.

The table lists this clonotype with a few counts. CDR3 region: CASGGTLNTEAFF. As DNA, the CDR3 is TGTGCCAGCGGGGGGACGTTGAACACTGAAGCTTTCTTT. V and J are TRBV2 and TRBJ1-1, with a possible D match to TRBD1 (5 bases). The CDR3 has 13 amino acids. The V end was cut by 8 bases, the J end by 0 bases, with 10 bases between. Per the germline V gene, CDR1 is SNHLY and CDR2 is FYNNEI.

The chain carries TRBV12-3 or TRBV12-4 and TRBJ1-1; D is uncertain. Between the trimmed V and J ends, which lost 6 bases and 4 bases, there was a span of 12 bases. This CDR3 region has 13 residues. CDR3 protein: CASRMAAATEAFF. The CDR3 DNA is TGTGCCAGCAGAATGGCAGCGGCCACTGAAGCTTTCTTT.

The rearrangement uses TRBV11-2 and TRBJ1-6; D not certain. Germline loops: CDR1 SGHAT, CDR2 FQNNGV. Trimming took 4 bases from V and 7 from J, leaving 14 bases between them. This CDR3 spans 15 amino acids. CDR3 residues: CASSSQVGRNSPLHF. The CDR3 nucleotides are TGTGCCAGCAGCTCCCAGGTGGGCAGAAATTCACCCCTCCACTTT.

As concerns this clonotype: One junction end does not reproduce the germline sequence, and a read error may be involved. The chain is built from TRBV20-1 and TRBJ2-7, with D perhaps TRBD2 (6 bases). Germline loops: CDR1 DFQATT, CDR2 SNEGSKA (reference sequence). This CDR3 comprises 12 residues. The CDR3: CSASSGVYEQCF. The DNA of the CDR3 is TGCAGTGCTAGTTCGGGAGTCTACGAGCAGTGCTTC.

V gene TRBV5-1 combines with J gene TRBJ2-1, with 10 nucleotides matching TRBD1. V gave up 4 bases and J gave up 0 bases; unmatched junction bases: 4. This CDR3 is 16 amino acids long. Germline V gene sequence: CDR1 SGHRS, CDR2 YFSETQ. CDR3 bases: TGCGCCAGCAGCGCGCGGACAGGGGGCTCCTACAATGAGCAGTTCTTC. This codes for CASSARTGGSYNEQFF. Full variable domain (outside the CDR3, taken from reference TRBV5-1 and TRBJ2-1): KAGVTQTPRYLIKTRGQQVTLSCSPISGHRSVSWYQQTPGQGLQFLFEYFSETQRNKGNFPGRFSGRQFSNSRSEMNVSTLELGDSALYLCASSARTGGSYNEQFFGPGTRLTVL.

The V call is TRBV24-1, the J call TRBJ1-1; no reliable D call. Germline values: CDR1 KGHDR, CDR2 SFDVKD. This CDR3 is built from 15 residues. The V gene lost 2 bases and the J gene lost 0 bases, with 9 bases spanning the gap. The CDR3 is CATSDSGLMNTEAFF. Written as DNA, the CDR3 is TGTGCCACCAGTGATTCAGGACTGATGAACACTGAAGCTTTCTTT.

This clonotype ranks as large. At one boundary the junction diverges from the germline segment, which might be a read error. The gene calls are TRBV7-7 and TRBJ1-5, with D perhaps matching TRBD1 (5 bases). The CDR3 is 14 amino acids. The V gene's germline CDR1 is SSHAT and CDR2 FNYEAQ (reference sequence). In DNA, the CDR3 is TGTGCTAGCATCCTCTCAGGGAAGAGTCAGCCCCAGCATTTT. Translated, it gives CASILSGKSQPQHF. The full variable domain, in which reference TRBV7-7 and TRBJ1-5 provide the parts outside the CDR3, is GAGVSQSPRYKVTKRGQDVTLRCDPISSHATLYWYQQALGQGPEFLTYFNYEAQPDKSGLPSDRFSAERPEGSISTLTIQRTEQRDSAMYRCASILSGKSQPQHFGDGTRLSIL.

This clonotype was seen a handful of times. The chain couples TRBV27 to TRBJ2-7; TRBD1 is a possible D gene (5 bases). The length of the CDR3 is 14 residues. Germline V lookup: CDR1 MNHEY, CDR2 SMNVEV (reference sequence). The V end lost 3 bases, the J end lost 2 bases, and 11 bases lay between the germline ends. The CDR3 coding sequence is TGTGCCAGCAGTTTTCAGGGCAGCACCTACGAGCAGTACTTC. Translated, it gives CASSFQGSTYEQYF.

V usage is TRBV7-8 and J usage is TRBJ1-2; the match to TRBD1 covers 8 bases. V lost 5 bases to trimming and J lost 4 bases; unmatched junction nucleotides: 3. CDR1 SGHVS and CDR2 FQNEAQ come from the germline V gene. This CDR3 contains 13 residues. The CDR3 sequence: CASSPGTGYGYTF. The CDR3 DNA follows: TGTGCCAGCAGCCCTGGGACAGGCTATGGCTACACCTTC.

The chain's CDR3 is CASQAGSGGASYNEQFF. Here the CDR3 DNA reads TGCGCCAGCCAGGCCGGTAGCGGGGGGGCTTCCTACAATGAGCAGTTCTTC. The rearrangement links TRBV5-1 to TRBJ2-1; 11 bases align to TRBD2. The length of the CDR3 is 17 residues. The V gene end was trimmed by 7 bases and the J gene end by 1 base; junction bases not matched to a gene: 10. Germline CDR1 and CDR2: SGHRS and YFSETQ.

This chain connects TRBV3-1 to TRBJ1-1; no clear D. The CDR3 length is 13 residues. The V gene lost 4 bases and the J gene lost 1 base, with 7 bases spanning the gap. CDR1 and CDR2 (germline): LGHDT, YNNKEL (reference sequence). DNA of the CDR3: TGTGCCAGCAGCCTGATGGAGAACACTGAAGCTTTCTTT. This gives the protein CASSLMENTEAFF.

This chain connects TRBV7-2 to TRBJ2-7; maybe TRBD1 (5 bases). In germline, CDR1 is SGHTA, CDR2 FQGNSA. The CDR3 totals 14 residues. Trimming left V 5 bases short and J 5 bases short, with 16 bases between. The chain's CDR3 is CASSMDIKSHEQYF. DNA for the CDR3: TGTGCCAGCAGCATGGACATTAAGTCCCACGAGCAGTACTTC.

By share, this clonotype ranks as medium-sized (0.01 to 0.1%). The chain links TRBV11-1 to TRBJ1-6; D not certain. CDR1 SGHAT and CDR2 FQDESV come from the germline V gene (reference sequence). With 5 bases removed from V and 7 bases from J, the gap between germline ends came to 9 bases. The CDR3 runs 13 residues. CDR3 amino acids: CASSNRGNSPLHF. CDR3 nucleotides: TGTGCCAGCAGCAATAGAGGGAATTCACCCCTCCACTTT.

This chain connects TRBV6-1 to TRBJ1-2; D gene uncertain. This CDR3 has 10 residues. V was shortened by 1 base and J by 7 bases, with 1 base between the two germline ends. The germline gives CDR1 MNHNS, CDR2 SASEGT. The CDR3 reads CASSEVGYTF. CDR3 nucleotide sequence: TGTGCCAGCAGTGAAGTTGGCTACACCTTC.

The genes are TRBV11-2 and TRBJ2-5; TRBD2 is a possible D gene (6 bases). This CDR3 has 14 residues. The V end lost 1 base, the J end lost 7 bases, and 13 bases lay between the germline ends. From germline, CDR1 is SGHAT and CDR2 FQNNGV. The CDR3 reads CASSLVRLGGTQYF. The CDR3 nucleotides read TGTGCCAGCAGCTTAGTCAGACTAGGTGGGACCCAGTACTTC.

This chain links TRBV4-1 with TRBJ2-3, with no clear D. The V end lost 0 bases, the J end lost 2 bases, and 15 bases lay between the germline ends. Germline lookup yields CDR1 MGHRA and CDR2 YSYEKL. The CDR3 contains 17 residues. CDR3 loop: CASSQDEHRPPTDTQYF. Written as DNA, the CDR3 is TGCGCCAGCAGCCAAGATGAACACCGGCCCCCCACAGATACGCAGTATTTT.

For the CDR3, the DNA is TGTGCCGTGACCGGGTGGGCCCTCTATGGCTACACCTTC. Protein sequence: CAVTGWALYGYTF. The chain joins TRBV30 to TRBJ1-2; D gene ambiguous. The CDR3 has 13 amino acids. Deletions cut 8 bases from V and 4 bases from J, with 17 bases between. Germline-derived CDR1 and CDR2 are GTSNPN and SVGIG (reference sequence).